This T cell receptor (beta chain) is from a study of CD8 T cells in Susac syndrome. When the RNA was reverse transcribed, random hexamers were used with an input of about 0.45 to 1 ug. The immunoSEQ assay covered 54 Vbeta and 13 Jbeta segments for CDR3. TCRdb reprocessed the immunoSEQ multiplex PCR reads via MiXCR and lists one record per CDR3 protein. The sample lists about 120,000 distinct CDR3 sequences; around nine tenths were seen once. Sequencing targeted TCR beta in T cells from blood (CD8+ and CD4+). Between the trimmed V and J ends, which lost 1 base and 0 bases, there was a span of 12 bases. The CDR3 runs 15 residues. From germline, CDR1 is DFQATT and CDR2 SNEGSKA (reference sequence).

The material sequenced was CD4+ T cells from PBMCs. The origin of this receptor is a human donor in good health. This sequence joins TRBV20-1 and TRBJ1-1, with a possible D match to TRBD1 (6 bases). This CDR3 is CSARGRQAMNTEAFF. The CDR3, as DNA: TGCAGTGCTAGAGGACGACAGGCTATGAACACTGAAGCTTTCTTT.